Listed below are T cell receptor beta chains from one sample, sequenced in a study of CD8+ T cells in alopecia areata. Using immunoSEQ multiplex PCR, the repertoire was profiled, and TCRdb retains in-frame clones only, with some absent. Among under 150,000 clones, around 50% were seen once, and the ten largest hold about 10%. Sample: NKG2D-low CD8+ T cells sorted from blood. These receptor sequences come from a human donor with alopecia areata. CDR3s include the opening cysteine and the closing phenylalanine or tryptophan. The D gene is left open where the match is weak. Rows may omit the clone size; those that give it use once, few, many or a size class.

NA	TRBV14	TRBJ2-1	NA	TGTGCCAGCAGCCAAGACACCAGCTCCTACAATGAGCAGTTCTTC	CASSQDTSSYNEQFF
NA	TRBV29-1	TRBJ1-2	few	TGCAGCGTTGATGGCAGGGCCTATGGCTACACCTTC	CSVDGRAYGYTF
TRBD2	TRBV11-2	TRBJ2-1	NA	TGTGCCAGCAGCTTAGAGGTCCTAGCGGGACCCTACAATGAGCAGTTCTTC	CASSLEVLAGPYNEQFF
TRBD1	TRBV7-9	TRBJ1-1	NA	TGTGCCAGCAGCTTCGACAGGGTGGCTTTCTTT	CASSFDRVAFF
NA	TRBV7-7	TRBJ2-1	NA	TGTGCTAGCAGCTTAGGGGCCCAGGCCTACAATGAGCAGTTCTTC	CASSLGAQAYNEQFF
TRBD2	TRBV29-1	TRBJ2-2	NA	TGCAGCGTCTCTAGCGGGAGTAGCACCGGGGAGCTGTTTTTT	CSVSSGSSTGELFF
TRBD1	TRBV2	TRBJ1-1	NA	TGTGCCAGCGTGGAATCACAACGGGACAGGGGATCTTACACTGAAGCTTTCTTT	CASVESQRDRGSYTEAFF
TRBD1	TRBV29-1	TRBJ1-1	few	TGCAGCGTTGCAGGGGGCCACAACACTGAAGCTTTCTTT	CSVAGGHNTEAFF
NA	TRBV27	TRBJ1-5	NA	TGTGCCAGCAGCCCCGTGGGGGGGGATCGGCCCCAGCATTTT	CASSPVGGDRPQHF
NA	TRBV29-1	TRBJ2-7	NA	TGCAGCGTTCCCGGGAATCCCGAGCAGTACTTC	CSVPGNPEQYF
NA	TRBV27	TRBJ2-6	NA	TGTGCCAGCAGCCCGATTGACAGAACTGGGGCCAACGTCCTGACTTTC	CASSPIDRTGANVLTF
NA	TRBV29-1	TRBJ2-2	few	TGCAGCGCCCGGGGGTCGCTCACCGGGGAGCTGTTTTTT	CSARGSLTGELFF
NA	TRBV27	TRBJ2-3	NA	TGTGCCAGCAGTTTACCGGACGGAGATACGCAGTATTTT	CASSLPDGDTQYF
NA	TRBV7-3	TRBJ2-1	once	TGTGCCAGCAGCTTGCTACACCAGCCCTACAATGAGCAGTTCTTC	CASSLLHQPYNEQFF
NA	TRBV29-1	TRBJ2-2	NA	TGCAGCGCCGACCGGGGTCTAAACACCGGGGAGCTGTTTTTT	CSADRGLNTGELFF
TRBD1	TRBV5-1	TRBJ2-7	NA	TGCGCCAGCAGCTTTGGGACAGGACGCTACGAGCAGTACTTC	CASSFGTGRYEQYF